The text below deals with one T cell receptor beta chain. Its antigen is not identified. This specimen comes from a study of blood T cells in healthy people across ages. The study, taken as a whole, reports: Any conclusive comparison of naive versus antigen-experienced cells was prevented by using unsorted PBMCs. Shifts in expanded clonotypes may have been confounded by donor CMV status, which was unknown.

Trimming removed 5 bases from V and 7 bases from J, with 21 bases in between. This CDR3 region has 15 residues. A second PCR, run for about 6 to 12 cycles, used a sample-barcoded 5' primer plus a J-beta primer mix. TCRdb used MiXCR to reprocess the 5' RACE reads, holding one entry per CDR3 protein. The sample shows about 930,000 distinct CDR3 sequences, around 29% of them seen only once. This sample was also put to use in a study of T cells of mothers and their children.

The sample consisted of blood. The chain employs TRBV12-3 or TRBV12-4 and TRBJ2-7, with D unclear. This receptor was obtained from a woman between 35 and 50 years old in good health. This CDR3 reads CASSPSELTYNEQYF. In nucleotides, the CDR3 is TGTGCCAGCAGTCCGTCCGAATTAACCTACAATGAGCAGTACTTC.